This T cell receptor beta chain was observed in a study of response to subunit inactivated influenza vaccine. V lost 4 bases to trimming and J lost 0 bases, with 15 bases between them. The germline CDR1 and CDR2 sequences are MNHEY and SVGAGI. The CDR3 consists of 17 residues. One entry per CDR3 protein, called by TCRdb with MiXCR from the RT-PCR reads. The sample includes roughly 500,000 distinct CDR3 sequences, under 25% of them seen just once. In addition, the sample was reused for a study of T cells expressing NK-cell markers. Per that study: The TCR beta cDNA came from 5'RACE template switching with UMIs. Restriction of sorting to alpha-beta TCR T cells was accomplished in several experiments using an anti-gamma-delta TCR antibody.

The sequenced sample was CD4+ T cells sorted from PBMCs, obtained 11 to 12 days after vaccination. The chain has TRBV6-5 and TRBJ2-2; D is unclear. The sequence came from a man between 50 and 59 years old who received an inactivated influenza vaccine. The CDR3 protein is CASSFHPPQTNTGELFF. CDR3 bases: TGTGCCAGCAGTTTTCATCCACCCCAGACGAACACCGGGGAGCTGTTTTTT.